Included here is one T cell receptor beta chain sequence, with context. Germline V gene sequence: CDR1 MNHEY, CDR2 SVGAGI. Trimming shortened V by 4 bases and J by 1 base, and 14 bases separated the two germline ends. This CDR3 comprises 15 residues. Amplified regions were TCR beta CDR3 sequences from RNA transcripts. HTBI primers were used for first-round RT-PCR of the TCR CDR3. MiXCR, applied by TCRdb to the multiplex PCR reads, yields one record per CDR3 protein. The table records 350,000 to 500,000 distinct CDR3 sequences, roughly 15% of them present only once. This sample is part of a study of T cells in Graves' hyperthyroidism and ophthalmopathy.

The TCR sequence derives from a young woman with Graves' hyperthyroidism. Sequencing used blood. The rearrangement links TRBV6-5 to TRBJ2-7; TRBD1 or TRBD2 may be the D gene (5 bases each). CDR3 loop: CASSSLTGPSYEQYF. The CDR3 DNA reads as TGTGCCAGCAGTTCTCTCACGGGACCATCCTACGAGCAGTACTTC.